This T cell receptor (beta chain) was identified during a study of blood T cell repertoires in COVID-19 (dated by TCRdb to the early 2020s). About the full investigation: ImmuneRACE Cohort 3 recovered participants were defined by two consecutive negative NP/OP PCR tests, healthcare professional clearance, or symptom resolution. The collaborator samples originated in the United States, Italy and Spain and spanned the acute and convalescent phases of COVID-19. The material from the prospective study consisted of cDNA or gDNA derived from T cells, B-cell-depleted T cells, or PBMCs. Deeply sampled blood TCRbeta repertoires from subjects exposed to, actively infected with, or recovered from COVID-19 were included in the dataset. The repertoires were made available in a free public database intended to serve as a resource for research on the immune response to SARS-CoV-2. The samples were drawn from the first 160 participants of the ongoing ImmuneRACE study and from about 1,200 subjects provided by 6 global collaborators. A de-identified subject ID, COVID-19 status, age in years and sex were almost always included in the sample metadata. Where available, HLA class I and class II types were obtained from metadata supplied by the sample provider rather than from assay-based typing.

Points on this clone: Its cognate antigen has yet to be identified. The sample holds no much larger clone one base away, and base qualities are not on file.

Participants in the prospective study were enrolled through a virtual design, were aged about 18 to 90 years, and lived in some 24 United States geographic areas. In the prospective study, participants were assigned to cohorts based on the clinical history participants reported in a screening survey and a study questionnaire. In the prospective study, whole blood, serum and a nasopharyngeal or oropharyngeal swab were collected from each participant by mobile phlebotomists. Over a roughly two-month period, participants in the prospective study had the option of providing additional blood draws and questionnaires. Before DNA extraction, prospective study blood samples were shipped either frozen or at room temperature. The germline ends are 18 bases apart after V is trimmed by 2 bases and J by 7 bases. The germline V gene provides CDR1 MNHNS and CDR2 SASEGT. The CDR3 starts with the cysteine, ends with the phenylalanine, and has 17 residues. Kept here is only the CDR3 DNA, which spans 51 bases and is read in frame from base 1.

TCRbeta CDR3 regions were amplified from genomic DNA by means of the immunoSEQ Assay, a bias-controlled multiplex PCR. On the study's bioinformatics: Nucleated cell counts per sample were estimated from amplification of reference gene primers within the assay. To quantify the absolute abundance of each unique TCRbeta CDR3 rearrangement, sequence reads were collapsed and filtered. For each sample, productive Simpson clonality was calculated as the square root of Simpson's diversity index over productive rearrangements. As stored in TCRdb, this immuneACCESS dataset retains in-frame rearrangements with V and J assigned. A fraction of the clones does not appear; measured against another copy, unresolved V genes explain less than half of the discrepancy, and the remainder lacks a known reason. V and J calls and clone size are as listed in that table; D and trimming were resolved from the DNA. In this sample the table shows about 210,000 clones, about nine tenths of which occur a single time. The ten largest make up approximately 7.3% of the sample.

Summary of the overall study and its limitations: The quantity of clinical and demographic metadata differed by source and by participant and was supplied without curation.

The specimen sequenced was PBMCs or T cells enriched from blood (not recorded which). The chain joins TRBV6-1 to TRBJ1-6; the D gene is perhaps TRBD1, on 5 matching bases. This clonotype was obtained from a man under 40 in a cohort exposed to, infected with or recovered from COVID-19 (not recorded which). The nucleotide sequence is given as TGTGCCAGCAGTGAATGGGAGGGGATCTTGATAAATTCACCCCTCCACTTT. Its protein product is CASSEWEGILINSPLHF.